The rows below give T cell receptor beta chains drawn from one sample of a study of cytomegalovirus exposure and HLA in healthy donors. The protocol was immunoSEQ multiplex PCR, while the TCRdb copy is restricted to in-frame clones and leaves out a portion. The sample contains 200,000 to 250,000 clones, around 80% of which appear only once. The source material was PBMCs. These receptors were collected from a man aged 50 to 60 in good health and CMV-seronegative. The CDR3 runs from the conserved cysteine through the conserved F or W. The order of the fields is J gene, D gene, clone size, V gene, CDR3 DNA, CDR3 protein. The D gene is left open where the match is weak. Expanded clones get a size class; other rows say once, few or many, or leave the size out.

j_gene: TRBJ2-3; d_gene: TRBD2; abundance: few; v_gene: TRBV5-1; CDR3nt: TGCGCCAGCAGCGGGGGCCTTAGCGGGAGTCGTACAGATACGCAGTATTTT; CDR3aa: CASSGGLSGSRTDTQYF
j_gene: TRBJ1-5; d_gene: -; abundance: -; v_gene: TRBV6-4; CDR3nt: TGTGCCAGCAGTGAACAGGAGCATCAGCCCCAGCATTTT; CDR3aa: CASSEQEHQPQHF
j_gene: TRBJ2-7; d_gene: TRBD1; abundance: -; v_gene: TRBV7-2; CDR3nt: TGTGCCAGCAGCCCCTCGACAGGGGGCGAGCAGTACTTC; CDR3aa: CASSPSTGGEQYF
j_gene: TRBJ2-7; d_gene: TRBD2; abundance: -; v_gene: TRBV23-1; CDR3nt: TGCGCCAGCAGTCCCATCCCCAAGCGGGGCTCCTACGAGCAGTACTTC; CDR3aa: CASSPIPKRGSYEQYF
j_gene: TRBJ2-7; d_gene: -; abundance: once; v_gene: TRBV28; CDR3nt: TGTGCCAGCAGTGCCCAGGGCAGCTCCTACGAGCAGTACTTC; CDR3aa: CASSAQGSSYEQYF
j_gene: TRBJ2-1; d_gene: -; abundance: few; v_gene: TRBV7-9; CDR3nt: TGTGCCAGCAGCTTAGTTGGTCAGGGCAATGAGCAGTTCTTC; CDR3aa: CASSLVGQGNEQFF
j_gene: TRBJ2-3; d_gene: -; abundance: -; v_gene: TRBV7-9; CDR3nt: TGTGCCAGCAGCTTAGCGAAGCTAGCCCCCCCGGCCACAGATACGCAGTATTTT; CDR3aa: CASSLAKLAPPATDTQYF
j_gene: TRBJ2-2; d_gene: TRBD1; abundance: -; v_gene: TRBV9; CDR3nt: TGTGCCAGCACTGCAGGGGGATACACCGGGGAGCTGTTTTTT; CDR3aa: CASTAGGYTGELFF
j_gene: TRBJ1-5; d_gene: TRBD1; abundance: -; v_gene: TRBV30; CDR3nt: TGTGCCTCCTCGGACAGGGGGCTTGGTCAGCCCCAGCATTTT; CDR3aa: CASSDRGLGQPQHF
j_gene: TRBJ2-2; d_gene: -; abundance: -; v_gene: TRBV27; CDR3nt: TGTGCCAGCAGGGCGGGAACCGGGGAGCTGTTTTTT; CDR3aa: CASRAGTGELFF
j_gene: TRBJ2-1; d_gene: -; abundance: -; v_gene: TRBV5-4; CDR3nt: TGTGCCAGCAGCTTTGCTAGCAGGAATGAGCAGTTCTTC; CDR3aa: CASSFASRNEQFF
j_gene: TRBJ2-7; d_gene: TRBD2; abundance: -; v_gene: TRBV6-6; CDR3nt: TGTGCCAGCAGCCCTCTTGGCGGGAGGGCCTCCGAGCAGTACTTC; CDR3aa: CASSPLGGRASEQYF
j_gene: TRBJ2-7; d_gene: TRBD2; abundance: -; v_gene: TRBV5-1; CDR3nt: TGCGCCAGCAGCTCCTCTAGCGGAAAGAGCTCCTACGAGCAGTACTTC; CDR3aa: CASSSSSGKSSYEQYF
j_gene: TRBJ1-1; d_gene: -; abundance: -; v_gene: TRBV30; CDR3nt: TGTGCCTGGAGTGTACGGGGGGGCCACACTGAAGCTTTCTTT; CDR3aa: CAWSVRGGHTEAFF
j_gene: TRBJ2-1; d_gene: TRBD2; abundance: -; v_gene: TRBV5-4; CDR3nt: TGTGCCAGCAGCATAGCTAGCGGCTCTTACAATGAGCAGTTCTTC; CDR3aa: CASSIASGSYNEQFF
j_gene: TRBJ2-5; d_gene: -; abundance: -; v_gene: TRBV7-2; CDR3nt: TGTGCCAGCAGCGACCGACAGCTGCTTATGGAGACCCAGTACTTC; CDR3aa: CASSDRQLLMETQYF
j_gene: TRBJ2-2; d_gene: TRBD2; abundance: few; v_gene: TRBV2; CDR3nt: TGTGCCAGCAAGAGAGCTAGCGGGAGGGCCCTCGGGACCGGGGAGCTGTTTTTT; CDR3aa: CASKRASGRALGTGELFF
j_gene: TRBJ1-1; d_gene: -; abundance: -; v_gene: TRBV5-4; CDR3nt: TGTGCCAGCAGCCCCAGGGGCAGCACTGAAGCTTTCTTT; CDR3aa: CASSPRGSTEAFF
j_gene: TRBJ2-7; d_gene: TRBD2; abundance: -; v_gene: TRBV10-3; CDR3nt: TGTGCCATCAGACCGACTAGCGCAACAGACGAGCAGTACTTC; CDR3aa: CAIRPTSATDEQYF
j_gene: TRBJ1-4; d_gene: -; abundance: -; v_gene: TRBV18; CDR3nt: TGTGCCAGCTCACGGGGAGCGCTCAATGAAAAACTGTTTTTT; CDR3aa: CASSRGALNEKLFF
j_gene: TRBJ1-5; d_gene: -; abundance: -; v_gene: TRBV12-5; CDR3nt: TGTGCTAGTGGACAAACCCAGGGAAATAGCAATCAGCCCCAGCATTTT; CDR3aa: CASGQTQGNSNQPQHF
j_gene: TRBJ1-2; d_gene: TRBD1; abundance: few; v_gene: TRBV28; CDR3nt: TGTGCCAGCAGTGAGGACAGGGAGGGAAGGGGTGGCTACACCTTC; CDR3aa: CASSEDREGRGGYTF
j_gene: TRBJ2-3; d_gene: TRBD2; abundance: -; v_gene: TRBV7-7; CDR3nt: TGTGCTAGCAGCCCACGGGCTAGCGGGACAGATACGCAGTATTTT; CDR3aa: CASSPRASGTDTQYF
j_gene: TRBJ2-2; d_gene: -; abundance: -; v_gene: TRBV5-1; CDR3nt: TGCGCCAGCAGCTTGGCGGGAGCGAACACCGGGGAGCTGTTTTTT; CDR3aa: CASSLAGANTGELFF
j_gene: TRBJ2-1; d_gene: -; abundance: -; v_gene: TRBV7-9; CDR3nt: TGTGCCAGCAGCTTAGCGCTGGGCGGGAATGAGCAGTTCTTC; CDR3aa: CASSLALGGNEQFF
j_gene: TRBJ1-2; d_gene: -; abundance: -; v_gene: TRBV28; CDR3nt: TGTGCCAGCAGTTTATGGGCCAGGGTTAGGGGCTACACCTTC; CDR3aa: CASSLWARVRGYTF
j_gene: TRBJ2-3; d_gene: -; abundance: -; v_gene: TRBV7-9; CDR3nt: TGTGCCAGCAGCTTCGTGACGGGAGGCACAGATACGCAGTATTTT; CDR3aa: CASSFVTGGTDTQYF
j_gene: TRBJ2-7; d_gene: TRBD2; abundance: -; v_gene: TRBV29-1; CDR3nt: TGCAGCGCAGGGACTAGCGACGAGCAGTACTTC; CDR3aa: CSAGTSDEQYF
j_gene: TRBJ2-7; d_gene: TRBD1; abundance: -; v_gene: TRBV5-6; CDR3nt: TGTGCCAGCAGCTTGTTCGGACAGGGGGTTAGCGAGCAGTACTTC; CDR3aa: CASSLFGQGVSEQYF
j_gene: TRBJ2-7; d_gene: -; abundance: few; v_gene: TRBV25-1; CDR3nt: TGTGCCAGCAGCGAAACAAGTTACGAGCAGTACTTC; CDR3aa: CASSETSYEQYF
j_gene: TRBJ1-1; d_gene: -; abundance: once; v_gene: TRBV19; CDR3nt: TGTGCCAGTAGTAAGGAGGGGGGGATCACTGAAGCTTTCTTT; CDR3aa: CASSKEGGITEAFF
j_gene: TRBJ1-2; d_gene: -; abundance: once; v_gene: TRBV2; CDR3nt: TGTGCCAGCAGACCCAACTCTAACTATGGCTACACCTTC; CDR3aa: CASRPNSNYGYTF
j_gene: TRBJ1-5; d_gene: -; abundance: -; v_gene: TRBV2; CDR3nt: TGTGCCAGCAGTAACGACAGGAATCAGCCCCAGCATTTT; CDR3aa: CASSNDRNQPQHF
j_gene: TRBJ2-5; d_gene: TRBD1; abundance: -; v_gene: TRBV5-6; CDR3nt: TGTGCCAGCAGCCCGGGACAGCTCCTCCAAGAGACCCAGTACTTC; CDR3aa: CASSPGQLLQETQYF
j_gene: TRBJ1-1; d_gene: TRBD1; abundance: -; v_gene: TRBV6-5; CDR3nt: TGTGCCAGCAGCGACCCGACAGGGTTTTCCCCTAAAGCTTTCTTT; CDR3aa: CASSDPTGFSPKAFF
j_gene: TRBJ2-7; d_gene: TRBD2; abundance: -; v_gene: TRBV23-1; CDR3nt: TGCGCCAGCAGTCAATCGGCCCCTAGCGGGAGCGCAAGCTCCTACGAGCAGTACTTC; CDR3aa: CASSQSAPSGSASSYEQYF
j_gene: TRBJ2-3; d_gene: TRBD2; abundance: -; v_gene: TRBV5-1; CDR3nt: TGCGCCAGCAGCCTAAGCGGGAGTCCAGATACGCAGTATTTT; CDR3aa: CASSLSGSPDTQYF
j_gene: TRBJ2-5; d_gene: TRBD2; abundance: few; v_gene: TRBV9; CDR3nt: TGTGCCAGCAGCGTAGGGGTAGCGGGAGGGGGAGAGACCCAGTACTTC; CDR3aa: CASSVGVAGGGETQYF
j_gene: TRBJ1-1; d_gene: -; abundance: -; v_gene: TRBV7-9; CDR3nt: TGTGCCAGCAGCCGCGAGATGGGGCGGATGAACACTGAAGCTTTCTTT; CDR3aa: CASSREMGRMNTEAFF
j_gene: TRBJ1-2; d_gene: -; abundance: -; v_gene: TRBV10-3; CDR3nt: TGTGCCATCAGTGAGTCTGGGCAGCCCTTGGATGGCTACACCTTC; CDR3aa: CAISESGQPLDGYTF
j_gene: TRBJ1-5; d_gene: -; abundance: -; v_gene: TRBV28; CDR3nt: TGTGCCAGCAGTTCGGTTGGAGGGGTGGAGGGGCGGCAGCCCCAGCATTTT; CDR3aa: CASSSVGGVEGRQPQHF
j_gene: TRBJ1-1; d_gene: -; abundance: -; v_gene: TRBV6-5; CDR3nt: TGTGCCAGCAGTCTCGGACAGCATGGGCCTGAAGCTTTCTTT; CDR3aa: CASSLGQHGPEAFF
j_gene: TRBJ2-1; d_gene: -; abundance: few; v_gene: TRBV9; CDR3nt: TGTGCCAGCAGCGGGGGATTAGCGTACAATGAGCAGTTCTTC; CDR3aa: CASSGGLAYNEQFF
j_gene: TRBJ1-4; d_gene: -; abundance: -; v_gene: TRBV28; CDR3nt: TGTGCCAGCAGTTTATATCTCCGGGATTCGAGGATGTCTACTGAAAAACTGTTTTTT; CDR3aa: CASSLYLRDSRMSTEKLFF
j_gene: TRBJ2-7; d_gene: TRBD1; abundance: -; v_gene: TRBV19; CDR3nt: TGTGCCAGTAGTATTGGCAGGGGGCCCCATGCGCAGTACTTC; CDR3aa: CASSIGRGPHAQYF
j_gene: TRBJ1-1; d_gene: -; abundance: few; v_gene: TRBV7-2; CDR3nt: TGTGCCAGCAGCTCCTACAGGGCCACTGAAGCTTTCTTT; CDR3aa: CASSSYRATEAFF
j_gene: TRBJ2-1; d_gene: -; abundance: once; v_gene: TRBV20-1; CDR3nt: TGCAGTGCCCCCAGGGAAAATGAGCAGTTCTTC; CDR3aa: CSAPRENEQFF
j_gene: TRBJ2-1; d_gene: TRBD2; abundance: -; v_gene: TRBV6-1; CDR3nt: TGTGCCAGCAAGACTAGCGGGAGTTTGAATGAGCAGTTCTTC; CDR3aa: CASKTSGSLNEQFF
j_gene: TRBJ2-2; d_gene: TRBD1; abundance: -; v_gene: TRBV7-9; CDR3nt: TGTTCCAGCAGCCCGGACAGGGTGAGCTTAACCGGGGAGCTGTTTTTT; CDR3aa: CSSSPDRVSLTGELFF
j_gene: TRBJ2-7; d_gene: -; abundance: -; v_gene: TRBV7-2; CDR3nt: TGTGCCAGCAGCTTAGACGCCAGGGGGGACTACGAGCAGTACTTC; CDR3aa: CASSLDARGDYEQYF
j_gene: TRBJ2-3; d_gene: TRBD2; abundance: -; v_gene: TRBV18; CDR3nt: TGTGCCAGCTCATTCCCTAGCGGGAGGAGTAACACAGATACGCAGTATTTT; CDR3aa: CASSFPSGRSNTDTQYF
j_gene: TRBJ2-7; d_gene: -; abundance: -; v_gene: TRBV6-5; CDR3nt: TGTGCCAGCAGGACGAGGCAGTCTTACGAGCAGTACTTC; CDR3aa: CASRTRQSYEQYF
j_gene: TRBJ2-3; d_gene: -; abundance: -; v_gene: TRBV7-3; CDR3nt: TGTGCCAGCAGCTACTCAGGGTCCGCAGATACGCAGTATTTT; CDR3aa: CASSYSGSADTQYF
j_gene: TRBJ1-2; d_gene: -; abundance: -; v_gene: TRBV6-6; CDR3nt: TGTGCCAGCAAAGGGGAACAGATCTATGGCTACACCTTC; CDR3aa: CASKGEQIYGYTF
j_gene: TRBJ2-3; d_gene: TRBD2; abundance: -; v_gene: TRBV19; CDR3nt: TGTGCCAGTAGTATTGCCTCTAGCGGGACCCAAGATACGCAGTATTTT; CDR3aa: CASSIASSGTQDTQYF
j_gene: TRBJ1-4; d_gene: -; abundance: -; v_gene: TRBV7-6; CDR3nt: TGTGCCAGCAGCCTGACAGCGGGTAATGAAAAACTGTTTTTT; CDR3aa: CASSLTAGNEKLFF
j_gene: TRBJ2-1; d_gene: TRBD1; abundance: few; v_gene: TRBV7-9; CDR3nt: TGTGCCAGCAGCCTAATGGACAGGGGGCACAATGAGCAGTTCTTC; CDR3aa: CASSLMDRGHNEQFF
j_gene: TRBJ2-1; d_gene: TRBD2; abundance: -; v_gene: TRBV19; CDR3nt: TGTGCCAGTAGTATAGGGCCCGCCCGCGGGAGGCGATACAATGAGCAGTTCTTC; CDR3aa: CASSIGPARGRRYNEQFF
j_gene: TRBJ2-7; d_gene: -; abundance: -; v_gene: TRBV5-5; CDR3nt: TGTGCCAGCAGCTTGTTGACAGCCGAGCAGTACTTC; CDR3aa: CASSLLTAEQYF
j_gene: TRBJ1-5; d_gene: -; abundance: -; v_gene: TRBV5-1; CDR3nt: TGCGCCAGCAGCTTGGAAGGGGGAAGCAATCAGCCCCAGCATTTT; CDR3aa: CASSLEGGSNQPQHF